This T cell receptor (beta chain) originates from a study of T cell clonality in common variable immunodeficiency. This clone came up many times. The CDR3 end falls 3 residues outside the read, so it is completed with the germline J gene. The protocol was immunoSEQ multiplex PCR, while the TCRdb copy is restricted to in-frame clones and leaves out a portion. Recorded here are around 29,000 clones, with no singletons, and the ten leading clones hold about 4.5%. V gave up 5 bases and J gave up 8 bases; unmatched junction bases: 3. Germline V gene lookup returns CDR1 GTSNPN and CDR2 SVGIG (reference sequence). The CDR3 contains 12 residues.

The sequencing sample was made of peripheral blood mononuclear cells. The receptor's source is a person between 18 and 69 years old in good health. The chain uses TRBV30 and TRBJ2-1; TRBD1 matches at 10 bases. CDR3 DNA (partial): TGTGCCTGGGACGGGACAGGGGATGAG. Its translation: CAWDGTGDE. The whole CDR3 sequence is CAWDGTGDEQFF.